The T cell receptor beta chain under discussion was sequenced for a study of cytotoxic CD8 clonotypes in ibrutinib-treated CLL (dated by TCRdb to the early 2020s). Broadly, across the study: In this cohort, approximately 14 patients were treatment-naive and approximately ten were relapsed/refractory, while around 18 had unmutated IGHV. Cryopreserved peripheral blood mononuclear cells were collected at three points: before therapy, at response, and at either sustained remission or disease progression. Response samples were taken after a median of roughly eleven months on treatment, ranging from roughly 6 to 36 months. Partial responses were observed in 24 patients and complete responses in 2; after a median follow-up of around 68 months, remission was maintained in approximately 14 patients and progression was observed in approximately twelve. On average, each sample yielded around 250,000 productive templates and tens of thousands of productive rearrangements. Every sample from remission and from progressive disease was obtained while the patients were still on ibrutinib. Longitudinal samples were obtainable from about 30% of the 86 participants in the trial. The study at large found these results: Baseline clonality was found to be higher than that of age-matched healthy donors and was strongly correlated with circulating CD8+ T-cell counts. Lymph node repertoires were not examined, and the timing of sampling was not matched between patients in sustained remission and those whose disease progressed. Clonality rose at ibrutinib response, remained stable during sustained remission, and dropped back toward baseline at progression. Public clonotypes were rare and either shrank or stayed stable during treatment, and the rise in clonality at ibrutinib response reflected expansion of private clonotypes.

A note on this clone: Its recognized antigen is unknown. Base qualities are missing; no much larger clone stands one base away.

The time point label on this specimen signifies: approximately eleven months on ibrutinib. For TCR beta library preparation, approximately 2 micrograms of genomic DNA were isolated from cryopreserved PBMCs. Longitudinal blood samples from CLL patients receiving ibrutinib monotherapy were subjected to high-throughput TCR beta sequencing. The patients were enrolled in a single-center, open-label phase 2 trial of ibrutinib monotherapy. Reading the germline V gene gives CDR1 SGHRS and CDR2 YFSETQ. V is pared back by 4 bases and J by 4 bases, with 17 bases lying between the germline termini. The CDR3 covers 15 residues, taking in both the cysteine and the phenylalanine. The entry retains the CDR3 DNA only, 45 bases that are in frame from base 1. A MiSeq instrument was used for deep resolution sequencing, which targeted depths ranging from 1 in 1 million up to 1 in 200,000 T cells, with coverage averaging 10x for each clonotype. The immunoSEQ hsTCRB Kit was used to generate TCR beta libraries. As for how the authors treated the data: The data were analyzed with ImmunoSEQ Analyzer and ImmunoSEQ Data Assistant, and V, D and J gene assignments followed IMGT definitions. Clonality, with values ranging from 0 to 1, was calculated as one minus the normalized Shannon entropy of productive rearrangement frequencies. Only overrepresented clonotypes making up at least 0.05% of each patient's repertoire were included in the public clonotype analysis. Repertoires from about a dozen age-matched healthy donors in immuneACCESS were used as clonality controls. TCRdb limited this immuneACCESS table to in-frame rearrangements with V and J called. A share of clones is missing; checked studies link under half to unresolved V genes, and the rest is unexplained. V, J and clone size are taken as reported in that table, and D and trimming were inferred from the DNA itself. The sample table contains roughly 47,000 clones; only one count was recorded for around half of them. The ten most abundant clones make up about 30% of the sample.

The chain was built from TRBV5-1 and TRBJ1-1, with TRBD1 perhaps the D gene, on 5 matching bases. The receptor comes from a human donor with chronic lymphocytic leukemia. Source: PBMCs, taken after 12 months of ibrutinib treatment. The nucleotides read TGCGCCAGCAGCGGGACGGGAGGGGCGGTCACTGAAGCTTTCTTT. Translated, this gives CASSGTGGAVTEAFF.